This T cell receptor beta chain was recorded in a study of blood T cell repertoires in COVID-19. Trimming shortened V by 6 bases and J by 4 bases, and 19 bases separated the two germline ends. This CDR3 contains 16 residues. Germline V lookup: CDR1 SEHNR, CDR2 FQNEAQ (reference sequence). Only one count was recorded for this clone. The method was immunoSEQ multiplex PCR; TCRdb's version includes in-frame clones alone and lacks a portion of them. The table lists around 360,000 clones, less than 90% of them singletons. The receptor comes from a woman in her thirties who had recovered from COVID-19. What was sequenced was PBMCs or T cells enriched from blood (not recorded which). The gene calls are TRBV7-9 and TRBJ1-3; tentatively, D is TRBD1 (5 bases). CDR3 residues: CASSTTGARPGNTIYF. The CDR3 DNA reads as TGTGCCAGCAGTACAACAGGAGCCCGGCCCGGAAACACCATATATTTT.